This T cell receptor (beta chain) emerged from a study of T cell responses to AZD1222 COVID-19 vaccine. Both about-4-week and about-12-week second-dose recipients were combined. This clone was detected only once. Assay: immunoSEQ multiplex PCR; the TCRdb copy retains only in-frame clones and omits some. The repertoire holds about 88,000 clones, roughly nine tenths seen once, with about 5.4% in the top ten. The sequence derives from an adult who received the AZD1222 COVID-19 vaccine. The sample in question was peripheral blood, obtained 28 days after the second AZD1222 dose.

The CDR3 DNA is TGTGCCAGCAGTTACTCGCAGGGGTATAATTCACCCCTCCACTTT. It translates to CASSYSQGYNSPLHF. V usage is TRBV6-2 or TRBV6-3 and J usage is TRBJ1-6; perhaps TRBD1 as D (6 bases). Germline CDR1 reads MNHEY; CDR2 reads SVGEGT. Between the trimmed V and J ends, which lost 0 bases and 4 bases, there was a span of 7 bases. The CDR3 contains 15 residues.